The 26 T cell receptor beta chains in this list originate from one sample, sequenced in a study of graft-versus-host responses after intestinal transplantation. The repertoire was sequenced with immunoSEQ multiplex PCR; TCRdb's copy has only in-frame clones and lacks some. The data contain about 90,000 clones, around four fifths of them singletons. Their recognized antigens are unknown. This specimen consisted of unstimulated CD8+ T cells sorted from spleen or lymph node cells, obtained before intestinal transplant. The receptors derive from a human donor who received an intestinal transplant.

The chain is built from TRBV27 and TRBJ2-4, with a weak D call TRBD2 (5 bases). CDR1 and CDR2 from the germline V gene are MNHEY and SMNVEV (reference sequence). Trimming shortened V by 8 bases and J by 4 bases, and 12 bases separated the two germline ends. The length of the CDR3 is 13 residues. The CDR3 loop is CASSDYVKNIQYF. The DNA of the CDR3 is TGTGCCAGCTCCGACTACGTAAAAAACATTCAGTACTTC.

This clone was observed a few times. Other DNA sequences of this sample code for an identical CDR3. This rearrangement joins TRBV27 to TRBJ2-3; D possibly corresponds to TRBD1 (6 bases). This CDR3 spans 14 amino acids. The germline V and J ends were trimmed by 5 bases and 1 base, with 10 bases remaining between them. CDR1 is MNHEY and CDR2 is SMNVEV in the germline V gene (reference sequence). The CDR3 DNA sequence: TGTGCCAGCAGTACCAGGGGACGCACAGATACGCAGTATTTT. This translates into CASSTRGRTDTQYF.

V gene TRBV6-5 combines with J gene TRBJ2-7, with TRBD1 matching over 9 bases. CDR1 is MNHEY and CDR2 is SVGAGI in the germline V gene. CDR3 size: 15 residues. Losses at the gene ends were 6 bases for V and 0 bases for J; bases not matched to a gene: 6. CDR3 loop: CASSHGTGSSYEQYF. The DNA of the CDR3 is TGTGCCAGCAGCCACGGGACAGGGAGCTCCTACGAGCAGTACTTC.

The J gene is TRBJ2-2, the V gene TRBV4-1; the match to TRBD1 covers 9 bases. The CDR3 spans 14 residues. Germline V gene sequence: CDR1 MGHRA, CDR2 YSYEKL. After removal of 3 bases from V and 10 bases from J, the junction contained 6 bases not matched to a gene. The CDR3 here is CASSQGQGGEELFF. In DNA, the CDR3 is TGCGCCAGCAGCCAGGGACAGGGTGGGGAGGAGCTGTTTTTT.

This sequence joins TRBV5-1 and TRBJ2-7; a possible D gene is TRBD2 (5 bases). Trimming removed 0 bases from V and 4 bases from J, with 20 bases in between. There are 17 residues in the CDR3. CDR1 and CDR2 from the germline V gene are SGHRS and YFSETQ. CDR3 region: CASSLVWERSHQYEQYF. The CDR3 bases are TGCGCCAGCAGCTTGGTGTGGGAGAGGAGCCATCAATACGAGCAGTACTTC.

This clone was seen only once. The CDR3 coding sequence is TGTGCCAGCAGCTCTCCAGGGGCCGGCTGGCCCCAGCATTTT. Encoded protein: CASSSPGAGWPQHF. V usage is TRBV5-8 and J usage is TRBJ1-5; possibly TRBD1 for D (6 bases). This CDR3 has 14 residues. Trimming took 3 bases from V and 9 from J, leaving 16 bases between them. Per the germline V gene, CDR1 is SGHTS and CDR2 is YDEGEE.

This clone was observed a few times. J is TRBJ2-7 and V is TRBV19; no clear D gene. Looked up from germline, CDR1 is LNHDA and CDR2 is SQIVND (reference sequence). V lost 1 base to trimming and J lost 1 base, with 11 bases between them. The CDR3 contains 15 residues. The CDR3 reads CASSIGVEMSYEQYF. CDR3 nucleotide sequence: TGTGCCAGTAGTATAGGGGTGGAAATGTCCTACGAGCAGTACTTC.

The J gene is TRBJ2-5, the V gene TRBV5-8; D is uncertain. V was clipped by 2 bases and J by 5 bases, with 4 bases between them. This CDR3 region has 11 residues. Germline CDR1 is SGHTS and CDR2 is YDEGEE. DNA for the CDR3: TGTGCCAGCAGCTTTGGGGAGACCCAGTACTTC. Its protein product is CASSFGETQYF.

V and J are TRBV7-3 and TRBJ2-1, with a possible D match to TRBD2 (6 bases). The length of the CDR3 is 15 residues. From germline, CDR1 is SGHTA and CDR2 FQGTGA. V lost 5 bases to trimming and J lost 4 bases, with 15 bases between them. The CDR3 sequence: CASSPKAGGYNEQFF. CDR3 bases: TGTGCCAGCAGCCCTAAGGCAGGAGGGTACAATGAGCAGTTCTTC.

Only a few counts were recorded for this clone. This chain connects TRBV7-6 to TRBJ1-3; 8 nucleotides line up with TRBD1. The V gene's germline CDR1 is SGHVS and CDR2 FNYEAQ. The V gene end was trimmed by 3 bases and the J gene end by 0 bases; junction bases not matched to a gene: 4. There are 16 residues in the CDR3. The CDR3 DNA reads TGTGCCAGCAGCTTTGGACAGGGAGACTCTGGAAACACCATATATTTT. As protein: CASSFGQGDSGNTIYF.

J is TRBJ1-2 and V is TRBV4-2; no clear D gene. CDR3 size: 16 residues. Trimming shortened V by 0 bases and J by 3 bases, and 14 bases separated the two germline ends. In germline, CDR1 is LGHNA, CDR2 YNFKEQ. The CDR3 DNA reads TGTGCCAGCAGCCAAGATCTTCATCAGGTTTACTATGGCTACACCTTC. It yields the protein CASSQDLHQVYYGYTF.

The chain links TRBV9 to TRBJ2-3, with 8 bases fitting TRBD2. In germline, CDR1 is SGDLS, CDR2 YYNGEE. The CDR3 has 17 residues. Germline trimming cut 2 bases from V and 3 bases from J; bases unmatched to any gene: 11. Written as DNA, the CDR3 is TGTGCCAGCAGCGTCCCTGTGTCGGGGGGGAGTACAGATACGCAGTATTTT. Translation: CASSVPVSGGSTDTQYF.

The CDR3 region is CASSLGQGDPLHF. In DNA, the CDR3 is TGTGCCAGCAGCTTGGGACAGGGTGACCCCCTCCACTTT. This chain joins TRBV5-4 and TRBJ1-6; 7 bases are a match to TRBD1. Trimming removed 0 bases from V and 13 bases from J; junction bases left unmatched: 4. Per germline, CDR1 SGHNT and CDR2 YYREEE (reference sequence). This CDR3 contains 13 residues.

CDR3 DNA sequence: TGCAGCGTTAAAGTCCGGGACAGCTCCTACGAGCAGTACTTC. Residues: CSVKVRDSSYEQYF. The chain uses TRBV29-1 and TRBJ2-7; 7 bases are shared with TRBD1. Germline CDR1 SQVTM, CDR2 ANQGSEA. J was trimmed by 0 bases and V by 5 bases; bases with no gene match: 7. The CDR3 runs 14 residues.

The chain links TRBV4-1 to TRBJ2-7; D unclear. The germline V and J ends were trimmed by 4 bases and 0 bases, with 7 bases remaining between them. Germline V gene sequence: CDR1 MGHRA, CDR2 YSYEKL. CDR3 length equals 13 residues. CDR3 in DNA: TGCGCCAGCAGCCCTGTTAGCTCCTACGAGCAGTACTTC. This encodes CASSPVSSYEQYF.

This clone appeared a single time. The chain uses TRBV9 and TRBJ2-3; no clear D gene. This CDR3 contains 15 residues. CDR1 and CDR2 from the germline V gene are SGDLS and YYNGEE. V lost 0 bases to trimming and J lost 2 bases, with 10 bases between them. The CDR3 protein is CASSVGIFNTDTQYF. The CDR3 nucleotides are TGTGCCAGCAGCGTAGGGATATTTAACACAGATACGCAGTATTTT. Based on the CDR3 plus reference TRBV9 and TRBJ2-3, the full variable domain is DSGVTQTPKHLITATGQRVTLRCSPRSGDLSVYWYQQSLDQGLQFLIQYYNGEERAKGNILERFSAQQFPDLHSELNLSSLELGDSALYFCASSVGIFNTDTQYFGPGTRLTVL.

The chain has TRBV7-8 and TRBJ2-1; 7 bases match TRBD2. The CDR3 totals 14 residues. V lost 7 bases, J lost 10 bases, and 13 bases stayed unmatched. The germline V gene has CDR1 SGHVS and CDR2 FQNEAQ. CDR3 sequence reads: CASTAGEVLGEQFF. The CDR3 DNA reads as TGTGCCAGCACGGCGGGAGAAGTCCTTGGCGAGCAGTTCTTC. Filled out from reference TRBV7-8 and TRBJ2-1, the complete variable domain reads GAGVSQSPRYKVAKRGQDVALRCDPISGHVSLFWYQQALGQGPEFLTYFQNEAQLDKSGLPSDRFFAERPEGSVSTLKIQRTQQEDSAVYLCASTAGEVLGEQFFGPGTRLTVL.

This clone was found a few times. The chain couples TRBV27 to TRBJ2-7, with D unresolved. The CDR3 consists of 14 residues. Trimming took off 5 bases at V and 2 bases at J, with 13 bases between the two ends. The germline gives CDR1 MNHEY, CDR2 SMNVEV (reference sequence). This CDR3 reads CASSPTAAPYEQYF. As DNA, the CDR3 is TGTGCCAGCAGTCCCACGGCAGCCCCCTACGAGCAGTACTTC.

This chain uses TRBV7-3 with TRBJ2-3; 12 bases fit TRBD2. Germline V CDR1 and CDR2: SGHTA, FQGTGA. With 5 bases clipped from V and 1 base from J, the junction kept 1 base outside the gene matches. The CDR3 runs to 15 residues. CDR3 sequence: CASSPSGGGTDTQYF. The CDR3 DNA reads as TGTGCCAGCAGCCCTAGCGGGGGGGGCACAGATACGCAGTATTTT. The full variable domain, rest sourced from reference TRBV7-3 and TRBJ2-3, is GAGVSQTPSNKVTEKGKYVELRCDPISGHTALYWYRQSLGQGPEFLIYFQGTGAADDSGLPNDRFFAVRPEGSVSTLKIQRTERGDSAVYLCASSPSGGGTDTQYFGPGTRLTVL.

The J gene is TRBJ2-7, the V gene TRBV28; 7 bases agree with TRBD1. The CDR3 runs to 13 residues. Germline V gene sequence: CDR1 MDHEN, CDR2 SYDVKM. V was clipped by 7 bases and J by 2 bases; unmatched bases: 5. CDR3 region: CASTWDRAYEQYF. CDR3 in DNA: TGTGCCAGCACCTGGGACAGAGCCTACGAGCAGTACTTC.

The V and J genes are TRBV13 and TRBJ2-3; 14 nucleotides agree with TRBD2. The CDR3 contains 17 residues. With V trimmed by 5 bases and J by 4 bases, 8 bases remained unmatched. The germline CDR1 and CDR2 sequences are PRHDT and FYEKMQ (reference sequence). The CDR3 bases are TGTGCCAGCAGCCCCGGGGGGACTAGCGGGAGCGCAGATACGCAGTATTTT. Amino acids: CASSPGGTSGSADTQYF.

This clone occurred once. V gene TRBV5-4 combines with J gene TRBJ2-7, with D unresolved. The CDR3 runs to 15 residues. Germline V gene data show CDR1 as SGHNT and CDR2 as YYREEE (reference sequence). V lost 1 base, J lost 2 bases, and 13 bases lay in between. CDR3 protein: CASSLKSPTTYEQYF. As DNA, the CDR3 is TGTGCCAGCAGCTTGAAGTCGCCAACCACCTACGAGCAGTACTTC.

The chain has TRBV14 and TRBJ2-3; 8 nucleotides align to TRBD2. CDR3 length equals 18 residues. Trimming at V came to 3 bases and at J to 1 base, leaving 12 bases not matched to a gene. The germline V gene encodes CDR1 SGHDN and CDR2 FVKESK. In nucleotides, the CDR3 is TGTGCCAGCAGCCACAAGGGCGGGCTAGCGGGTGGCACAGATACGCAGTATTTT. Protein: CASSHKGGLAGGTDTQYF.

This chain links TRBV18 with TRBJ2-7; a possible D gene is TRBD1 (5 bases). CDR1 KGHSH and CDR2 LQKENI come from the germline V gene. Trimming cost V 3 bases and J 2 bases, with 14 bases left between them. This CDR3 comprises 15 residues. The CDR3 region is CASSPGPDSTYEQYF. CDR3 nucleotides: TGTGCCAGCTCACCGGGGCCCGATTCAACCTACGAGCAGTACTTC.

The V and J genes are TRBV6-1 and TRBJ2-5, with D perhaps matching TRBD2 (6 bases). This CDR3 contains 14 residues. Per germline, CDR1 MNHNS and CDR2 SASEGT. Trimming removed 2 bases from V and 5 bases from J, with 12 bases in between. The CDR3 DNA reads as TGTGCCAGCAGTGAACGTCCGGGGGTGGAGACCCAGTACTTC. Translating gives CASSERPGVETQYF.

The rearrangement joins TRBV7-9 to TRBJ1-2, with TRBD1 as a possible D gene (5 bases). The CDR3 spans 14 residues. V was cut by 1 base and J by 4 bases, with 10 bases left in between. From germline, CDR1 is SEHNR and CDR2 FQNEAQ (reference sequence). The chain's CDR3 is CASSLGQGLYGYTF. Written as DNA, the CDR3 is TGTGCCAGCAGCTTAGGGCAGGGACTCTATGGCTACACCTTC.